The source of this TCR beta chain is a study of radiation and T cells in renal cell carcinoma. Study-wide results and limits: Without pretreatment biopsies, baseline tumor clonotype presence was undetermined.

Sample time point: blood 4 weeks post-SBRT, at nephrectomy. The treatment: 15 Gy SBRT to primary tumor, nephrectomy 4 weeks later. Nephrectomy followed 15 Gy stereotactic body radiation by 4 weeks. Blood was sampled at baseline, 2 weeks and 4 weeks after SBRT. The germline V gene encodes CDR1 LNHNV and CDR2 YYDKDF (reference sequence). V was cut by 1 base and J by 6 bases, with 18 bases left in between. CDR3 length equals 16 residues. This clone was picked up one time. The antigen is not known. Profiling relied on immunoSEQ multiplex PCR, and the TCRdb table lists in-frame clones only, not all of them. Of around 180,000 clones listed, about 87% are singletons.

This receptor was taken from a woman in her fifties or sixties with renal cell carcinoma. The chain employs TRBV15 and TRBJ1-1; possible D gene TRBD1, 6 bases. The sample consisted of blood, taken from a patient whose treatment included radiotherapy and nephrectomy. The CDR3 DNA sequence: TGTGCCACCAGCAGAGGTAGGACAGCCGCGGCGGCTGAAGCTTTCTTT. It specifies CATSRGRTAAAAEAFF.